This T cell receptor beta chain originates from a study of blood T cell repertoires in COVID-19. Study details: Researchers got acute and convalescent COVID-19 samples from the United States, Italy and Spain. T cells, B-cell-depleted T cells, or PBMCs supplied cDNA or gDNA.

Source study methods: It was from reference gene primer amplification that nucleated cell counts were estimated. Clones were read by immunoSEQ multiplex PCR, and TCRdb kept only the in-frame ones, dropping some. Clonal size and the V and J genes are those of that table, whereas D and trimming came from the DNA. The top ten clones hold 4.6% of a sample with about 260,000 clones, over 65% of them seen once. To note about this clone: The same CDR3 also results from other DNA sequences found in this sample.

V lost 3 bases and J 4 bases, leaving 3 bases between the germline ends. CDR1 is KGHSH and CDR2 is LQKENI in the germline V gene. CDR3 length: 12 amino acids. The material sequenced was peripheral blood. The chain is built from TRBV18 and TRBJ2-2; no clear D gene. This receptor was taken from a man between 60 and 75 years old who had recovered from COVID-19. CDR3 sequence: CASSPLTGELFF. In DNA, the CDR3 is TGTGCCAGCTCACCCCTCACCGGGGAGCTGTTTTTT.